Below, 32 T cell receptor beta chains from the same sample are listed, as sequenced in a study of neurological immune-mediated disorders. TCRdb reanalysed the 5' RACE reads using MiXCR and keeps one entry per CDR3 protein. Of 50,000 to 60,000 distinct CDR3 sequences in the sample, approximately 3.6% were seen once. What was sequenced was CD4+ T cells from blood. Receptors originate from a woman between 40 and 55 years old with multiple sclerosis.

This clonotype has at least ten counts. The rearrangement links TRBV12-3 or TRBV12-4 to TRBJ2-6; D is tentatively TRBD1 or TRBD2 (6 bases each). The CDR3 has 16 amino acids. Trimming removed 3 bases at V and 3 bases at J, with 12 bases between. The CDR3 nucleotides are TGTGCCAGCAGTTTCTGGGGGGCGCTTGGGGCCAACGTCCTGACTTTC. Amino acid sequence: CASSFWGALGANVLTF.

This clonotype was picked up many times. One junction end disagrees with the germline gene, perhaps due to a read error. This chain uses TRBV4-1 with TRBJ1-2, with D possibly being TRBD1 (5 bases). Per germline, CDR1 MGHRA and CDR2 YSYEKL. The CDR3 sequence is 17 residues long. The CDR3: CASRQGGGTEANYGYTF. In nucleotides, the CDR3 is TGCGCCAGCAGGCAAGGAGGCGGGACGGAAGCTAACTATGGCTACACCTTC.

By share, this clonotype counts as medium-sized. CDR3 nucleotides: TGTGCCATCAGTGAGTCGTGGGGCGGAACTACAGATACGCAGTATTTT. Translating it yields CAISESWGGTTDTQYF. The V and J genes are TRBV10-3 and TRBJ2-3; maybe TRBD1 (5 bases). Germline CDR1 is ENHRY and CDR2 is SYGVKD. The V end was cut by 0 bases, the J end by 3 bases, with 13 bases between. The CDR3 consists of 16 residues.

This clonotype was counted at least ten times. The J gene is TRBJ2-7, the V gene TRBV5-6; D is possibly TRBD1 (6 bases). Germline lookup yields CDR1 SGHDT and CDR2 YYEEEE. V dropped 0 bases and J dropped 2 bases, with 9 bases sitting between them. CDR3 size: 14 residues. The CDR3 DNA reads TGTGCCAGCAGCTTGGTTGGACAGACCTACGAGCAGTACTTC. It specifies CASSLVGQTYEQYF.

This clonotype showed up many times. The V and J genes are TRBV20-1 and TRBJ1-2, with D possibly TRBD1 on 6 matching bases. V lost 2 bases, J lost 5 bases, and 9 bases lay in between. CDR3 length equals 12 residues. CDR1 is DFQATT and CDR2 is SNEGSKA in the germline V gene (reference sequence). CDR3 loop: CSARNRDYGYTF. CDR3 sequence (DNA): TGCAGTGCTAGAAACAGGGATTATGGCTACACCTTC.

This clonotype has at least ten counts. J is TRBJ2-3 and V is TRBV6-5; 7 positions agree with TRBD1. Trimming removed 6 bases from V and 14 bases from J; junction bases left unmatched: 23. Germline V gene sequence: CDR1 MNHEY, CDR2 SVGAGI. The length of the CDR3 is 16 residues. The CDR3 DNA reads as TGTGCCAGCAGCGCGGCCCCGGGACAGAGAAAGGTGAAGTGGTATTTT. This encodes CASSAAPGQRKVKWYF.

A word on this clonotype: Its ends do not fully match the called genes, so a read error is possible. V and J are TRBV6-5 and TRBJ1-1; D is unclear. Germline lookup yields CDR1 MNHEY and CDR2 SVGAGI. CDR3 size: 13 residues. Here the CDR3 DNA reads TGTGCCAGCAGTTCGAGGCAGTACACCGAAGCTTTCTTT. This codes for CASSSRQYTEAFF.

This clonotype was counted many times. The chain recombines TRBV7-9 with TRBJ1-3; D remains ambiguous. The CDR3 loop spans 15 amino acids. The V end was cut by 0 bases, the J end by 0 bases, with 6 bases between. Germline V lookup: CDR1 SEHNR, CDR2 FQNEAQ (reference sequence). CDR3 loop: CASSLAGISGNTIYF. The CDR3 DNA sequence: TGTGCCAGCAGCTTAGCTGGCATCTCTGGAAACACCATATATTTT.

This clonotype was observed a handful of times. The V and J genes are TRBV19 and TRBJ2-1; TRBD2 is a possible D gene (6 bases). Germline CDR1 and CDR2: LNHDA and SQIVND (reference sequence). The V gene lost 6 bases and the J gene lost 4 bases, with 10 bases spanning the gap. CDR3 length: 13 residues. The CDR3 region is CASRGDLYNEQFF. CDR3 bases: TGTGCCAGTAGGGGGGACTTATACAATGAGCAGTTCTTC.

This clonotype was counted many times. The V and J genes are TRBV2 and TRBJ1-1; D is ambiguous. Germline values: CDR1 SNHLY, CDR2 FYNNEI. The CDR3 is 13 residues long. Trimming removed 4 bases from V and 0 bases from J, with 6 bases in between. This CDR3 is CASSGFMNTEAFF. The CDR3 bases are TGTGCCAGCAGTGGCTTCATGAACACTGAAGCTTTCTTT.

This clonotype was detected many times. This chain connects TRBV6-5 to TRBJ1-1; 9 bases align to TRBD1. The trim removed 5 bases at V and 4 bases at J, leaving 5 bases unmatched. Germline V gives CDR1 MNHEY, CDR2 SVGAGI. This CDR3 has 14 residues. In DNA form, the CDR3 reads TGTGCCAGCAGTACAGGGGGCTGGGGCACTGAAGCTTTCTTT. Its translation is CASSTGGWGTEAFF.

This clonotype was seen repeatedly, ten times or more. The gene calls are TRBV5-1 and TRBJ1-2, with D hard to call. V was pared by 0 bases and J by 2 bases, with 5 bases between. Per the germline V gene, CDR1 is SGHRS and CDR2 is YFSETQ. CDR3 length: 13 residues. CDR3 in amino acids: CASSLDGNYGYTF. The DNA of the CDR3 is TGCGCCAGCAGCTTGGACGGAAACTATGGCTACACCTTC.

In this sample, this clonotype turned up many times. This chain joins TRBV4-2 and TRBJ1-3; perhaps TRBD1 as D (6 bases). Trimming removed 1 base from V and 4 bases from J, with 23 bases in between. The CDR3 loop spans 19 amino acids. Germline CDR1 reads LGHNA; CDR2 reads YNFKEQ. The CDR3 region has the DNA TGTGCCAGCAGCCAAGTCGGGAGCCTAGGGGGGGGCCTGGGAAACACCATATATTTT. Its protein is CASSQVGSLGGGLGNTIYF.

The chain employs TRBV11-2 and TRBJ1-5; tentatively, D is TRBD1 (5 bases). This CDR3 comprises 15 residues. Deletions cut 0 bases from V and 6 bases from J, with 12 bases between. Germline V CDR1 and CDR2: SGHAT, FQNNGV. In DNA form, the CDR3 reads TGTGCCAGCAGCTTAGATGGGGCAGGGAGTCAGCCCCAGCATTTT. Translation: CASSLDGAGSQPQHF.

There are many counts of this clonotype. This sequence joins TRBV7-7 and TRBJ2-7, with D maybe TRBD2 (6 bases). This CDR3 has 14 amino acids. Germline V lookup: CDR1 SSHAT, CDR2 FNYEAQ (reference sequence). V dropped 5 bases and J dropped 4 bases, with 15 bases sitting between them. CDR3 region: CASSPGAGSYEQYF. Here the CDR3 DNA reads TGTGCCAGCAGCCCCGGGGCGGGGTCTTACGAGCAGTACTTC.

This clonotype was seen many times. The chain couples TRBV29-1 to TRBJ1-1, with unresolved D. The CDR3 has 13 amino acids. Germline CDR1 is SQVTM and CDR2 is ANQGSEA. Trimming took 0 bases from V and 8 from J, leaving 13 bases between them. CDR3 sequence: CSVEDQRAAEAFF. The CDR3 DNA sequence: TGCAGCGTTGAAGATCAGCGGGCAGCCGAAGCTTTCTTT.

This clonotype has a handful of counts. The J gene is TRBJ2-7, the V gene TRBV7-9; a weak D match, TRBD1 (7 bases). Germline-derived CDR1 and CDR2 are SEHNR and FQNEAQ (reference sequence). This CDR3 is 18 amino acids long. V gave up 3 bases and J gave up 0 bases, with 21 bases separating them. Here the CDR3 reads CASSLGGQGVFSSYEQYF. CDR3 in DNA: TGTGCCAGCAGCTTGGGGGGCCAGGGGGTATTCAGCTCCTACGAGCAGTACTTC.

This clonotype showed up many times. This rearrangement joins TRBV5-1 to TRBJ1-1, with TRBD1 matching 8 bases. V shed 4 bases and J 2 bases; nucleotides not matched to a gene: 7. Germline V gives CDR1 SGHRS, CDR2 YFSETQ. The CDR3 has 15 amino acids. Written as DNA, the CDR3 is TGCGCCAGCAGCGGAGACAGGGGTCGTAACACTGAAGCTTTCTTT. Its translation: CASSGDRGRNTEAFF.

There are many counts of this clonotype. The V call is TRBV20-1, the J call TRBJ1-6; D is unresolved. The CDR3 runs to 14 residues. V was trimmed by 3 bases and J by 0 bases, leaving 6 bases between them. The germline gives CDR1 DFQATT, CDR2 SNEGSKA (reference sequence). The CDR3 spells CSASQSSYNSPLHF. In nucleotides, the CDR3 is TGCAGTGCTAGTCAGAGCTCCTATAATTCACCCCTCCACTTT.

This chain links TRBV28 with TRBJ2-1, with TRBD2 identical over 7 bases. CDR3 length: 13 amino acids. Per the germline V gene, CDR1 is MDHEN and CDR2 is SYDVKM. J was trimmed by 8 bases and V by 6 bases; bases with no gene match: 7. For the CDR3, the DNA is TGTGCCAGCAGCCTCGCCAGCGGGGATGAGCAGTTCTTC. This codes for CASSLASGDEQFF. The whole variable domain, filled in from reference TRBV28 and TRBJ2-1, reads DVKVTQSSRYLVKRTGEKVFLECVQDMDHENMFWYRQDPGLGLRLIYFSYDVKMKEKGDIPEGYSVSREKKERFSLILESASTNQTSMYLCASSLASGDEQFFGPGTRLTVL.

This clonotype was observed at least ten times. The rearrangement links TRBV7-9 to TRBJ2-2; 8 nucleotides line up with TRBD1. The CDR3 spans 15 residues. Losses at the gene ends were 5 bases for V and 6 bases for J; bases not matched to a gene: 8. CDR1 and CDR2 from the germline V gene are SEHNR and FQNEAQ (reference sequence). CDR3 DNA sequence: TGTGCCAGCAGCCCTTACAGGGGGGAGTCCGGGGAGCTGTTTTTT. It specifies CASSPYRGESGELFF.

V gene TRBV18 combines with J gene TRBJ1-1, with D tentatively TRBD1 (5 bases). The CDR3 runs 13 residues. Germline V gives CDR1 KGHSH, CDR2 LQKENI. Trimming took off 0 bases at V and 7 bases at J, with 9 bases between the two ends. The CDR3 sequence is CASSPPGGIEAFF. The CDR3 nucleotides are TGTGCCAGCTCACCACCGGGGGGTATTGAAGCTTTCTTT.

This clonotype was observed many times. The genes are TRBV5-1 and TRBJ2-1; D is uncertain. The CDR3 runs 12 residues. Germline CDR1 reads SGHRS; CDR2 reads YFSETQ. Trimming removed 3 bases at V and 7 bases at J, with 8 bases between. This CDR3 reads CASSSEGNEQFF. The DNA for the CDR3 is TGCGCCAGCAGCTCCGAAGGGAATGAGCAGTTCTTC. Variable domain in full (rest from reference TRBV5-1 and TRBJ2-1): KAGVTQTPRYLIKTRGQQVTLSCSPISGHRSVSWYQQTPGQGLQFLFEYFSETQRNKGNFPGRFSGRQFSNSRSEMNVSTLELGDSALYLCASSSEGNEQFFGPGTRLTVL.

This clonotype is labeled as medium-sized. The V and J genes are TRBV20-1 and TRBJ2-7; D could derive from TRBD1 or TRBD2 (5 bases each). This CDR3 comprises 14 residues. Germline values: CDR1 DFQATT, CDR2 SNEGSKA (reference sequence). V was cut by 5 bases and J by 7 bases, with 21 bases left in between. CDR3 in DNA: TGCAGTGCTGGTCAACCGGGACCTCTAAGGGAGCAGTACTTC. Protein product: CSAGQPGPLREQYF.

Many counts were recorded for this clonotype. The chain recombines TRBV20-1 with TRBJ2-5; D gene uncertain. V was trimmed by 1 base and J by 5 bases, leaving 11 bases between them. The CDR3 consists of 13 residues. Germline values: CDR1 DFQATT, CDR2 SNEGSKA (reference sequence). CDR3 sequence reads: CSARVLVDETQYF. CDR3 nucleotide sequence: TGCAGTGCTAGAGTCCTAGTAGATGAGACCCAGTACTTC.

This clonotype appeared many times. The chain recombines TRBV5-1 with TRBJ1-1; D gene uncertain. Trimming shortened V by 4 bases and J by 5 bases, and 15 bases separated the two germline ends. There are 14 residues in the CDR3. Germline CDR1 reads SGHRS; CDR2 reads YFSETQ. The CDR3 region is CASSTGRGRTEAFF. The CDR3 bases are TGCGCCAGCAGCACCGGGCGAGGAAGGACTGAAGCTTTCTTT.

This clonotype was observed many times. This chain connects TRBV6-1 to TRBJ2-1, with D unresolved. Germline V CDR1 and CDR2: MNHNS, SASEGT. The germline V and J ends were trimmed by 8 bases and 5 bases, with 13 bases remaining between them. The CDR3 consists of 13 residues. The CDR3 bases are TGTGCCAGCTTGAGATTTACACACAATGAGCAGTTCTTC. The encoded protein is CASLRFTHNEQFF.

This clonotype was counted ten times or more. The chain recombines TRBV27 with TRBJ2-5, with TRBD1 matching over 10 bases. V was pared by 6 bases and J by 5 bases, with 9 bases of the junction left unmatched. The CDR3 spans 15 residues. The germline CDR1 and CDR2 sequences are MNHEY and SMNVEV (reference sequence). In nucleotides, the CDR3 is TGTGCCAGCAGCCGGACAGGGGGGATCGGGGAGACCCAGTACTTC. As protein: CASSRTGGIGETQYF.

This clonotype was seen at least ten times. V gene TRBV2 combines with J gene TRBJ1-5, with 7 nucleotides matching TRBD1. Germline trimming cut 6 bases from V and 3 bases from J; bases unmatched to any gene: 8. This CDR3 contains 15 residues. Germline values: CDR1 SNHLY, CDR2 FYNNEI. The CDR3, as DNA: TGTGCCAGCAGAGGCGTGACAGGGTTCAATCAGCCCCAGCATTTT. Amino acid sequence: CASRGVTGFNQPQHF. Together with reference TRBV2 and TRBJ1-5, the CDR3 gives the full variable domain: EPEVTQTPSHQVTQMGQEVILRCVPISNHLYFYWYRQILGQKVEFLVSFYNNEISEKSEIFDDQFSVERPDGSNFTLKIRSTKLEDSAMYFCASRGVTGFNQPQHFGDGTRLSIL.

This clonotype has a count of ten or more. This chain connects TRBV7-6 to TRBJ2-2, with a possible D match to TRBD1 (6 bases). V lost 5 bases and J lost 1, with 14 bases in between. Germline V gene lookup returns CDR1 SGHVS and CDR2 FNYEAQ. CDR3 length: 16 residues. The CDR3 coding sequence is TGTGCCAGCAGCCAGCCCGGGACAATGAACACCGGGGAGCTGTTTTTT. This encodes CASSQPGTMNTGELFF.

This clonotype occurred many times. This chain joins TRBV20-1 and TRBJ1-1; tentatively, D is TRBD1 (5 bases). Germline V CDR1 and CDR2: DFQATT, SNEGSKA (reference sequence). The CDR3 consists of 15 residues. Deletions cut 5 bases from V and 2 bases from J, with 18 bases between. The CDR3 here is CSALAAGRDNTEAFF. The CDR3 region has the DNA TGCAGTGCTCTCGCGGCAGGGCGGGATAACACTGAAGCTTTCTTT.

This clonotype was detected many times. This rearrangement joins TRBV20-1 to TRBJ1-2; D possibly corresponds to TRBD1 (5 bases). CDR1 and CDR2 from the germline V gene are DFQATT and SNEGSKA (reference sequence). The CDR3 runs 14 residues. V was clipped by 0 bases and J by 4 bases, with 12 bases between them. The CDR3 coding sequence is TGCAGTGCTAGAGATCCGGGGGTACTCTATGGCTACACCTTC. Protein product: CSARDPGVLYGYTF.